Described below is a single T cell receptor (beta chain) sequence and its context. As yet, its antigen is unknown. The PCR ran on 60 Vbeta and 13 Jbeta primers. Repertoires were generated with immunoSEQ multiplex PCR, while TCRdb's copy carries only in-frame clones and drops some. The sample holds around 200,000 clones, around four fifths seen once. The donors were healthy bone marrow donors. The data belong to a study of cytomegalovirus exposure and HLA in healthy donors. Study-level findings and limits: Later analysis indicated greater clonal expansion among HLA-associated TCR beta chains than among equally common other chains. It was assumed in the presence/absence analyses that sequencing depth was roughly uniform across donors.

The CDR3 sequence is 17 residues long. Trimming took 2 bases from V and 0 from J; bases not matched to a gene: 8. CDR1 SGHTS and CDR2 YDEGEE come from the germline V gene. Input material: PBMCs. The receptor was isolated from a man between 45 and 60 years old in good health and CMV-seronegative. V gene TRBV5-8 combines with J gene TRBJ1-3; 7 bases are shared with TRBD1. CDR3 in amino acids: CASSFRTGSHSGNTIYF. DNA of the CDR3: TGTGCCAGCAGCTTCAGGACAGGAAGCCACTCTGGAAACACCATATATTTT.